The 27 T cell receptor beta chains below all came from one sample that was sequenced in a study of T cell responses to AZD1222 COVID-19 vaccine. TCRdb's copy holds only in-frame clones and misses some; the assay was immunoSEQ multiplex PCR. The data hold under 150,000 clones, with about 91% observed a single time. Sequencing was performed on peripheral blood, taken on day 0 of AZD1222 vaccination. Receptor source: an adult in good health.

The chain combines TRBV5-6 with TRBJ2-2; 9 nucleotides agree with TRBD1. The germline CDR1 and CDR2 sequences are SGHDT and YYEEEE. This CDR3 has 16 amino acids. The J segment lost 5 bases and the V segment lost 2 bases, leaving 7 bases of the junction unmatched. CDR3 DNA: TGTGCCAGCAGCTTATGGGACAGGGCGGTGACCGGGGAGCTGTTTTTT. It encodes CASSLWDRAVTGELFF.

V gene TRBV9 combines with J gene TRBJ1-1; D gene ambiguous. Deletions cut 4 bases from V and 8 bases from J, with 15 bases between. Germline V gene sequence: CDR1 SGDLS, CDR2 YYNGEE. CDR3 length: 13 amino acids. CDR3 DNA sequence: TGTGCCAGCAGCCCCCGACTAATGGGAGAAGCTTTCTTT. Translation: CASSPRLMGEAFF.

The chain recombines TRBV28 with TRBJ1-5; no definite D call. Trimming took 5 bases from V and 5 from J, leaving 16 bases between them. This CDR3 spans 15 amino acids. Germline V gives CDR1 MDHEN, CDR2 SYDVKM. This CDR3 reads CASSGPGSRHQPQHF. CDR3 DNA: TGTGCCAGCAGTGGCCCGGGTTCTCGCCATCAGCCCCAGCATTTT. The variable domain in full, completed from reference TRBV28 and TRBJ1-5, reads DVKVTQSSRYLVKRTGEKVFLECVQDMDHENMFWYRQDPGLGLRLIYFSYDVKMKEKGDIPEGYSVSREKKERFSLILESASTNQTSMYLCASSGPGSRHQPQHFGDGTRLSIL.

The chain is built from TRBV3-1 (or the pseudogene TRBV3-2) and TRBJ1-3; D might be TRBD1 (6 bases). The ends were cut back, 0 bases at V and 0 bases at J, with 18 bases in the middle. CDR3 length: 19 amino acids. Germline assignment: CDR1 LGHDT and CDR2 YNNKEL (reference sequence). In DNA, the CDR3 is TGTGCCAGCAGCCAAGATTTTAGGACAGCATCTTACTCTGGAAACACCATATATTTT. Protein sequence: CASSQDFRTASYSGNTIYF.

The DNA for the CDR3 is TGTGCCAGCTCACCCACAGGACGGGGCTACGAGCAGTACTTC. Its translation is CASSPTGRGYEQYF. The chain uses TRBV18 and TRBJ2-7; D is tentatively TRBD1 or TRBD2 (5 bases each). This CDR3 is 14 amino acids long. Germline CDR1 and CDR2: KGHSH and LQKENI. V lost 3 bases and J 3 bases, leaving 12 bases between the germline ends.

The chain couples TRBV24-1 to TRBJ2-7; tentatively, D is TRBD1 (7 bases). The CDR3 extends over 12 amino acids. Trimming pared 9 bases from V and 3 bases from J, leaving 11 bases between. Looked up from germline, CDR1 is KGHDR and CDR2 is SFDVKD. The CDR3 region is CATAGQFYEQYF. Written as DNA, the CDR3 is TGTGCCACCGCGGGACAGTTCTACGAGCAGTACTTC.

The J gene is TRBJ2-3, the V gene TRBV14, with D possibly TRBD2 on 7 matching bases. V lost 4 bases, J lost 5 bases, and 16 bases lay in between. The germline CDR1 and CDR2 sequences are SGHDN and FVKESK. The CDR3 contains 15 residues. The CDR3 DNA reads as TGTGCCAGCAGCCGTGGGGGGGCGCGGGAAGATACGCAGTATTTT. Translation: CASSRGGAREDTQYF.

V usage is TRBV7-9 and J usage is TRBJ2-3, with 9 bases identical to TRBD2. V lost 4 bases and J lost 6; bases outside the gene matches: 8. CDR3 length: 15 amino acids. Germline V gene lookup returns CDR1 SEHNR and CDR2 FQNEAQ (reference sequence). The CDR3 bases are TGTGCCAGCAGCTCCAATAGCGGGAGCGGGGATACGCAGTATTTT. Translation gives CASSSNSGSGDTQYF.

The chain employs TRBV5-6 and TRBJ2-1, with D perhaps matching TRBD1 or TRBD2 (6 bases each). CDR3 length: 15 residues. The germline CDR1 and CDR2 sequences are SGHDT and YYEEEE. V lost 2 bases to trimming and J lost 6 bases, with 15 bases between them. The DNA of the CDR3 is TGTGCCAGCAGCTTAGGGGGGAACAGTATCAATGAGCAGTTCTTC. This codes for CASSLGGNSINEQFF. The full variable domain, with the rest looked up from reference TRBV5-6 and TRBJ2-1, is DAGVTQSPTHLIKTRGQQVTLRCSPKSGHDTVSWYQQALGQGPQFIFQYYEEEERQRGNFPDRFSGHQFPNYSSELNVNALLLGDSALYLCASSLGGNSINEQFFGPGTRLTVL.

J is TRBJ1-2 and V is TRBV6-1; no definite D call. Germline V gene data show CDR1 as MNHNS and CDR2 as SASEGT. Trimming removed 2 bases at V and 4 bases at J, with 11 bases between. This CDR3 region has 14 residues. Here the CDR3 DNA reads TGTGCCAGCAGTGAATGGGGTCAATCCTATGGCTACACCTTC. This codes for CASSEWGQSYGYTF.

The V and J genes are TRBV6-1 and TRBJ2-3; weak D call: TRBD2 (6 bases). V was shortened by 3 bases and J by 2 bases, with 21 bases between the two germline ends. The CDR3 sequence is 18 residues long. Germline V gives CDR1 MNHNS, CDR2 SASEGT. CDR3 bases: TGTGCCAGCAGTGACGAACCCGGGACTCCCGGATCCACAGATACGCAGTATTTT. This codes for CASSDEPGTPGSTDTQYF.

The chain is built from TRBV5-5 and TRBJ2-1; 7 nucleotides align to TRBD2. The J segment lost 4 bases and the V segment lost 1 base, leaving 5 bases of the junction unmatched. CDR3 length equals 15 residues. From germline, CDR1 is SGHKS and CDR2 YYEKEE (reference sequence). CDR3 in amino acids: CASSLRRERYNEQFF. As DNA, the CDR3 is TGTGCCAGCAGCTTGCGGCGGGAGCGGTACAATGAGCAGTTCTTC.

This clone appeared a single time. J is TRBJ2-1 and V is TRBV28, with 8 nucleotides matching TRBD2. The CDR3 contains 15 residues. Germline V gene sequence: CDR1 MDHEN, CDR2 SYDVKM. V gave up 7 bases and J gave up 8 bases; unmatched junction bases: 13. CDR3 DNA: TGTGCCAGCAATCCCTATAGCGGGATAAGGGATGAGCAGTTCTTC. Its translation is CASNPYSGIRDEQFF.

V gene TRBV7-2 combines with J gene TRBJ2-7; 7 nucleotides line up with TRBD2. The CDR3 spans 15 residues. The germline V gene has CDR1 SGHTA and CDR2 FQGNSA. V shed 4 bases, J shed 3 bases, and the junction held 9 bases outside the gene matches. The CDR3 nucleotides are TGTGCCAGCAGCTCCGGCGGGACTACGGTCTACGAGCAGTACTTC. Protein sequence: CASSSGGTTVYEQYF.

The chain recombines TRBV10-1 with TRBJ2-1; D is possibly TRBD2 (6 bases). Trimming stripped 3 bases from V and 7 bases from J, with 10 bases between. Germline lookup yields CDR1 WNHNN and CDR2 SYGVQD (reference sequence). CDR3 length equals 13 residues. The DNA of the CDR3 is TGCGCCAGCAGTGACCGCGGGGTGAATGAGCAGTTCTTC. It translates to CASSDRGVNEQFF.

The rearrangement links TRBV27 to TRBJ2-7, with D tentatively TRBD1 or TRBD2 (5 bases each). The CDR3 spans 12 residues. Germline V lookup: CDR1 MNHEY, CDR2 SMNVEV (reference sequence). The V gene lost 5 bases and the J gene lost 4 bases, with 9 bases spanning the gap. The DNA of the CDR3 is TGTGCCAGCAGTGGGGGTCCGTACGAGCAGTACTTC. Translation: CASSGGPYEQYF.

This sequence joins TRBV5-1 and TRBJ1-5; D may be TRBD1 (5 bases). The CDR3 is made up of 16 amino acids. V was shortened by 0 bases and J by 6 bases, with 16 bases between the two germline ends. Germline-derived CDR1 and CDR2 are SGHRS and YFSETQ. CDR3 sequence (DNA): TGCGCCAGCAGCTTGGAGGGTCAGGGAGTCGGTCAGCCCCAGCATTTT. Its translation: CASSLEGQGVGQPQHF.

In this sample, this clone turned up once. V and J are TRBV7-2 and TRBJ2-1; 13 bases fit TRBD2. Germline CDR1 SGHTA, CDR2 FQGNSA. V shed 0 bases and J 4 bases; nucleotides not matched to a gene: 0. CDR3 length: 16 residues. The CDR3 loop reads CASSLAGLAGYNEQFF. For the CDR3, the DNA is TGTGCCAGCAGCTTAGCGGGACTAGCGGGATACAATGAGCAGTTCTTC.

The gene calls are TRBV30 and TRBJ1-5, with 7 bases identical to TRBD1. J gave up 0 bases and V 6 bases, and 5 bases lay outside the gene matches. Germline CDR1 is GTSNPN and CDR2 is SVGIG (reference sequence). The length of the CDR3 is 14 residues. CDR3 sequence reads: CACATGNSNQPQHF. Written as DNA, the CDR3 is TGTGCCTGTGCGACAGGGAATAGCAATCAGCCCCAGCATTTT.

The CDR3 loop reads CASFSTEGTPSGNTIYF. For the CDR3, the DNA is TGTGCCAGCTTTTCGACAGAAGGGACACCGTCTGGAAACACCATATATTTT. The V gene is TRBV28, the J gene TRBJ1-3; perhaps TRBD1 as D (6 bases). Trimming removed 8 bases from V and 1 base from J, with 21 bases in between. CDR1 MDHEN and CDR2 SYDVKM come from the germline V gene. The CDR3 contains 17 residues.

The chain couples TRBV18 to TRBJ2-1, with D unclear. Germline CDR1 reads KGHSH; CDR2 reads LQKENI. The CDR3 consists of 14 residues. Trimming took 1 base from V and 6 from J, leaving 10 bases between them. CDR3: CASSPRPWGNEQFF. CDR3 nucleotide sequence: TGTGCCAGCTCACCACGCCCCTGGGGCAATGAGCAGTTCTTC.

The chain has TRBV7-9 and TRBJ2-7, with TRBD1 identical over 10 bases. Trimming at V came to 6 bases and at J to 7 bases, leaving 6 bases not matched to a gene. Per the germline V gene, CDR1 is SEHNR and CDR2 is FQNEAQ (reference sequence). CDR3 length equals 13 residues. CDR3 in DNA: TGTGCCAGCAGACGCGGACAGGGGGAAGAGCAGTACTTC. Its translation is CASRRGQGEEQYF.

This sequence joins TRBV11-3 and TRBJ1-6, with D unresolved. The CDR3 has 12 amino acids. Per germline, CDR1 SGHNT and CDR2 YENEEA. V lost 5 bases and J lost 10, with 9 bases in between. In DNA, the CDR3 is TGTGCCAGCAGCCCGACGGGCTCACCCCTCCACTTT. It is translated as CASSPTGSPLHF.

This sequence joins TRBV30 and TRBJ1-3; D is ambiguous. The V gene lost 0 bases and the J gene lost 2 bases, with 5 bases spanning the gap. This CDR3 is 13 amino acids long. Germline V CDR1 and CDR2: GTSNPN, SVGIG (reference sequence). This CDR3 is CAWSVGTGNTIYF. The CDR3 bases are TGTGCCTGGAGTGTAGGCACTGGAAACACCATATATTTT. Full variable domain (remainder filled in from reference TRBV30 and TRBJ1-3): SQTIHQWPATLVQPVGSPLSLECTVEGTSNPNLYWYRQAAGRGLQLLFYSVGIGQISSEVPQNLSASRPQDRQFILSSKKLLLSDSGFYLCAWSVGTGNTIYFGEGSWLTVV.

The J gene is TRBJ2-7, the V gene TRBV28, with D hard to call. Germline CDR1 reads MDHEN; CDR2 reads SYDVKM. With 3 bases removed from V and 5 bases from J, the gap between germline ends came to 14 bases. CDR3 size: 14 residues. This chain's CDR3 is CASSLAGSGHEQYF. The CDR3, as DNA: TGTGCCAGCAGTTTGGCAGGAAGTGGCCACGAGCAGTACTTC.

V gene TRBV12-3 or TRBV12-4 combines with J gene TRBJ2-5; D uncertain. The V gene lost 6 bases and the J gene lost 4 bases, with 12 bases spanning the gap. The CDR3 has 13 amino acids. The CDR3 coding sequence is TGTGCCAGCAGCCTCGCAGGATCAGAGACCCAGTACTTC. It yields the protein CASSLAGSETQYF.

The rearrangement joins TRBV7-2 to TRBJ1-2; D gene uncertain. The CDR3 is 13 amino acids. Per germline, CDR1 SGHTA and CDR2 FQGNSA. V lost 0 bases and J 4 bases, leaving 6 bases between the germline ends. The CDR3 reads CASSLAVTYGYTF. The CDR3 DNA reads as TGTGCCAGCAGCTTAGCGGTGACCTATGGCTACACCTTC. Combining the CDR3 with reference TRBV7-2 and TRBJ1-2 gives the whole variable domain GAGVSQSPSNKVTEKGKDVELRCDPISGHTALYWYRQSLGQGLEFLIYFQGNSAPDKSGLPSDRFSAERTGGSVSTLTIQRTQQEDSAVYLCASSLAVTYGYTFGSGTRLTVV.